The clone carrying this T cell receptor (beta chain) was found a few times. This sample was included in a study of T-cell memory formation after mild COVID-19. MiXCR was run by TCRdb on the 5' RACE reads, yielding one entry per CDR3 protein. Of about 100,000 distinct CDR3 sequences listed, around 10% are singletons. The sample taken for sequencing was PBMCs or a T cell subset sorted from them (not recorded which). The clonotype comes from a man aged 18 to 30 who had mild COVID-19 (a few samples of this study predate the infection). Cell type and time point are not known.

The chain's CDR3 is CASSPTGQKETQYF. The CDR3, as DNA: TGTGCCAGCAGCCCAACAGGACAAAAAGAGACCCAGTACTTC. The V gene is TRBV7-3, the J gene TRBJ2-5; D perhaps matches TRBD1 (5 bases). In germline, CDR1 is SGHTA, CDR2 FQGTGA. Trimming removed 5 bases at V and 3 bases at J, with 13 bases between. The CDR3 contains 14 residues.